These 24 T cell receptor beta chains share one sample of origin, sequenced in a study of beta chain features in type 1 diabetes. Regarding the study as a whole: Type 1 diabetes patients showed a moderate but significant shortening of TCRB CDR3s in all four CD4+ subsets.

These receptors are not linked to any known antigen. Of the isolated RNA, all was reverse transcribed, and so the sequenced material was expressed TCRB transcripts. The protocol was immunoSEQ multiplex PCR, while the TCRdb copy is restricted to in-frame clones and leaves out a portion. The sample has around 160,000 clones, more than 60% seen once. The material sequenced was naive CD4+ T cells from blood. The receptors originated from a man aged 30 to 45 with type 1 diabetes.

The chain combines TRBV9 with TRBJ2-3; 8 bases map to TRBD2. Germline values: CDR1 SGDLS, CDR2 YYNGEE. The CDR3 runs 15 residues. The ends lost 3 bases at V and 0 bases at J; junction bases unmatched: 3. This CDR3 is CASSGLAGSTDTQYF. CDR3 sequence (DNA): TGTGCCAGCAGCGGGTTAGCGGGGAGCACAGATACGCAGTATTTT. Based on the CDR3 plus reference TRBV9 and TRBJ2-3, the full variable domain is DSGVTQTPKHLITATGQRVTLRCSPRSGDLSVYWYQQSLDQGLQFLIQYYNGEERAKGNILERFSAQQFPDLHSELNLSSLELGDSALYFCASSGLAGSTDTQYFGPGTRLTVL.

For this clone: Germline and junction disagree at one end, which may indicate a read error. This chain connects TRBV4-3 to TRBJ2-3; tentative D call: TRBD1 (5 bases). CDR3 length: 14 amino acids. CDR1 is LGHNA and CDR2 is YSLEER in the germline V gene. CDR3 bases: TGCGCCAGCAGCAAAGATCAGGGCGCAGATACGCAGTATTTT. It translates to CASSKDQGADTQYF.

Points on this clone: The same CDR3 also results from other DNA sequences found in this sample. J is TRBJ2-5 and V is TRBV11-2, with D perhaps being TRBD1 or TRBD2 (5 bases each). V lost 6 bases and J 1 base, leaving 9 bases between the germline ends. This CDR3 has 13 residues. The germline V gene encodes CDR1 SGHAT and CDR2 FQNNGV. The CDR3 nucleotides read TGTGCCAGCAGTCTGGGGGTCCAAGAGACCCAGTACTTC. It yields the protein CASSLGVQETQYF.

The rearrangement joins TRBV7-8 to TRBJ2-3; 8 nucleotides align to TRBD1. J lost 6 bases, V lost 5 bases, and 13 bases had no gene match. The CDR3 is made up of 16 amino acids. CDR1 and CDR2 (germline): SGHVS, FQNEAQ. The CDR3 bases are TGTGCCAGCAGCCCTCGAATCGACAGGGGTTTGGATACGCAGTATTTT. Its translation is CASSPRIDRGLDTQYF.

This chain uses TRBV30 with TRBJ2-5; 7 bases are a match to TRBD1. CDR1 is GTSNPN and CDR2 is SVGIG in the germline V gene (reference sequence). V was pared by 2 bases and J by 3 bases, with 3 bases of the junction left unmatched. The CDR3 has 13 residues. Here the CDR3 reads CAWSRQGEETQYF. CDR3 nucleotide sequence: TGTGCCTGGAGTCGACAGGGTGAAGAGACCCAGTACTTC. Using reference TRBV30 and TRBJ2-5 for the parts outside the CDR3, the full variable domain is SQTIHQWPATLVQPVGSPLSLECTVEGTSNPNLYWYRQAAGRGLQLLFYSVGIGQISSEVPQNLSASRPQDRQFILSSKKLLLSDSGFYLCAWSRQGEETQYFGPGTRLLVL.

The chain is built from TRBV29-1 and TRBJ1-2; D is unclear. Trimming took off 7 bases at V and 10 bases at J, with 19 bases between the two ends. Germline CDR1 and CDR2: SQVTM and ANQGSEA. CDR3 length: 12 amino acids. The CDR3 loop reads CSAGPGTMDYTF. CDR3 coding DNA: TGCAGCGCTGGCCCGGGAACTATGGACTACACCTTC.

This clone has a handful of counts. The DNA for the CDR3 is TGTGCCAGCAGGTCACAGGGGAACACCGGGGAGCTGTTTTTT. This sequence encodes CASRSQGNTGELFF. This chain connects TRBV28 to TRBJ2-2, with D possibly TRBD1 on 6 matching bases. CDR3 length equals 14 residues. V was clipped by 6 bases and J by 1 base, with 9 bases between them. Germline CDR1 reads MDHEN; CDR2 reads SYDVKM.

The DNA for the CDR3 is TGTGCCAGCAGTTACAGGGGGAACACTGAAGCTTTCTTT. It specifies CASSYRGNTEAFF. The chain carries TRBV27 and TRBJ1-1, with 7 bases matching TRBD1. The CDR3 spans 13 residues. CDR1 and CDR2 from the germline V gene are MNHEY and SMNVEV (reference sequence). V shed 4 bases, J shed 1 base, and the junction held 0 bases outside the gene matches.

In its sample, this clone was seen a few times. Other DNA sequences in this sample translate to the same CDR3. This chain uses TRBV25-1 with TRBJ1-1; D is ambiguous. Trimming took 6 bases from V and 1 from J, leaving 3 bases between them. Germline V CDR1 and CDR2: MGHDK, SYGVNS. This CDR3 contains 11 residues. The CDR3 sequence is CASRGNTEAFF. The CDR3 DNA follows: TGTGCCAGCAGGGGGAACACTGAAGCTTTCTTT.

This clone has only a few counts. V usage is TRBV11-2 and J usage is TRBJ2-3; D is unresolved. Germline CDR1 SGHAT, CDR2 FQNNGV. Trimming removed 5 bases from V and 5 bases from J, with 14 bases in between. The CDR3 runs to 14 residues. CDR3 protein: CASSLLFLRDTQYF. In DNA, the CDR3 is TGTGCCAGCAGCCTCCTCTTTCTTAGAGATACGCAGTATTTT.

The V call is TRBV25-1, the J call TRBJ2-1, with 15 bases aligning to TRBD2. Germline CDR1 MGHDK, CDR2 SYGVNS. V was pared by 1 base and J by 8 bases, with 9 bases of the junction left unmatched. This CDR3 region has 18 residues. CDR3 amino acids: CASSESPPGLAGGHEQFF. The DNA of the CDR3 is TGTGCCAGCAGTGAATCCCCACCGGGACTAGCGGGGGGCCATGAGCAGTTCTTC.

This clone was recorded once. This chain links TRBV11-2 with TRBJ2-5, with unresolved D. Germline lookup yields CDR1 SGHAT and CDR2 FQNNGV. V gave up 8 bases and J gave up 4 bases, with 17 bases separating them. The CDR3 is 14 amino acids. The CDR3 region has the DNA TGTGCCAGCGAACCAACTGTTGCACGAGAGACCCAGTACTTC. Its protein is CASEPTVARETQYF.

This clone appeared a few times. The rearrangement joins TRBV5-4 to TRBJ2-5; maybe TRBD2 (7 bases). V was shortened by 2 bases and J by 5 bases, with 13 bases between the two germline ends. CDR1 SGHNT and CDR2 YYREEE come from the germline V gene (reference sequence). This CDR3 contains 14 residues. CDR3 in DNA: TGTGCCAGCAGCTTTGGGGGGGCAGGCGAGACCCAGTACTTC. Amino acid sequence: CASSFGGAGETQYF.

The genes are TRBV28 and TRBJ2-4; the match to TRBD2 covers 8 bases. After removal of 2 bases from V and 0 bases from J, the junction contained 9 bases not matched to a gene. The CDR3 spans 18 residues. Germline V lookup: CDR1 MDHEN, CDR2 SYDVKM. CDR3 region: CASSLSRSSGLAKNIQYF. The DNA of the CDR3 is TGTGCCAGCAGTTTAAGTCGGTCTAGCGGGCTAGCCAAAAACATTCAGTACTTC. The entire variable domain, with the rest obtained from reference TRBV28 and TRBJ2-4, is as follows: DVKVTQSSRYLVKRTGEKVFLECVQDMDHENMFWYRQDPGLGLRLIYFSYDVKMKEKGDIPEGYSVSREKKERFSLILESASTNQTSMYLCASSLSRSSGLAKNIQYFGAGTRLSVL.

The J gene is TRBJ2-5, the V gene TRBV7-2; 7 positions match TRBD2. CDR1 and CDR2 (germline): SGHTA, FQGNSA. The CDR3 totals 14 residues. V shed 3 bases, J shed 5 bases, and the junction held 6 bases outside the gene matches. CDR3 region: CASSFSGRSETQYF. DNA for the CDR3: TGTGCCAGCAGCTTTAGCGGGCGTAGCGAGACCCAGTACTTC.

The chain recombines TRBV5-1 with TRBJ2-1; D remains ambiguous. The CDR3 is 14 residues long. Trimming took off 4 bases at V and 5 bases at J, with 13 bases between the two ends. Germline CDR1 SGHRS, CDR2 YFSETQ. The DNA for the CDR3 is TGCGCCAGCAGCCACCAAGGACGGAACAATGAGCAGTTCTTC. This translates into CASSHQGRNNEQFF.

The rearrangement uses TRBV29-1 and TRBJ2-7; 11 bases map to TRBD1. V was clipped by 7 bases and J by 2 bases; unmatched bases: 7. Germline V gene sequence: CDR1 SQVTM, CDR2 ANQGSEA. The CDR3 length is 14 residues. The CDR3 DNA follows: TGCAGCGCTGGGCCGGGACAGGGGGCCTACGAGCAGTACTTC. Translation gives CSAGPGQGAYEQYF.

The V call is TRBV19, the J call TRBJ1-4; the match to TRBD1 covers 8 bases. Germline V gene sequence: CDR1 LNHDA, CDR2 SQIVND (reference sequence). With V trimmed by 4 bases and J by 7 bases, 5 bases remained unmatched. The CDR3 runs to 14 residues. The CDR3 reads CASSTQGAGEKLFF. Here the CDR3 DNA reads TGTGCCAGTAGTACCCAGGGGGCAGGTGAAAAACTGTTTTTT.

The chain couples TRBV29-1 to TRBJ1-1; D gene ambiguous. Germline V gene lookup returns CDR1 SQVTM and CDR2 ANQGSEA. The CDR3 length is 14 residues. V dropped 6 bases and J dropped 4 bases, with 18 bases sitting between them. CDR3 protein: CSVLSLSRGTEAFF. The CDR3 DNA reads as TGCAGCGTCCTCTCCCTCTCGCGGGGCACTGAAGCTTTCTTT.

The chain couples TRBV29-1 to TRBJ1-1; maybe TRBD1 (5 bases). There are 13 residues in the CDR3. V was trimmed by 3 bases and J by 1 base, leaving 9 bases between them. In germline, CDR1 is SQVTM, CDR2 ANQGSEA. The CDR3 protein is CSVDWGRNTEAFF. In nucleotides, the CDR3 is TGCAGCGTTGATTGGGGGAGGAACACTGAAGCTTTCTTT. Looking up the rest from reference TRBV29-1 and TRBJ1-1 gives the full variable domain: SAVISQKPSRDICQRGTSLTIQCQVDSQVTMMFWYRQQPGQSLTLIATANQGSEATYESGFVIDKFPISRPNLTFSTLTVSNMSPEDSSIYLCSVDWGRNTEAFFGQGTRLTVV.

The chain has TRBV9 and TRBJ2-5; 10 bases line up with TRBD2. The germline V gene encodes CDR1 SGDLS and CDR2 YYNGEE. Trimming took 4 bases from V and 5 from J; bases not matched to a gene: 11. This CDR3 has 16 amino acids. The CDR3 spells CASSSSIAGGRETQYF. In nucleotides, the CDR3 is TGTGCCAGCAGCTCGTCGATAGCGGGGGGAAGGGAGACCCAGTACTTC.

The J gene is TRBJ2-3, the V gene TRBV12-5; perhaps TRBD1 as D (6 bases). This CDR3 spans 13 amino acids. Looked up from germline, CDR1 is LGHNT and CDR2 is FRNRAP. V dropped 7 bases and J dropped 11 bases, with 19 bases sitting between them. The CDR3 DNA reads as TGTGCTAGTGCCCAAACCGACAGGAGTAAGCAGTATTTT. As protein: CASAQTDRSKQYF.

V usage is TRBV10-3 and J usage is TRBJ2-7; 10 bases are shared with TRBD2. Trimming at V came to 5 bases and at J to 0 bases, leaving 1 base not matched to a gene. Germline V gives CDR1 ENHRY, CDR2 SYGVKD. The CDR3 contains 14 residues. For the CDR3, the DNA is TGTGCCATCAGTCCTAGCGGGGGCTCCTACGAGCAGTACTTC. Translation: CAISPSGGSYEQYF.

This clone was detected only a few times. This chain connects TRBV7-9 to TRBJ2-3, with 7 nucleotides matching TRBD2. CDR1 and CDR2 (germline): SEHNR, FQNEAQ (reference sequence). CDR3 length equals 15 residues. The ends lost 5 bases at V and 2 bases at J; junction bases unmatched: 7. CDR3 nucleotide sequence: TGTGCCAGCAGCCCGGGGGGAACGCTCACAGATACGCAGTATTTT. Protein sequence: CASSPGGTLTDTQYF.